This is a list of T cell receptor beta chains from one sample in a study of glioma-infiltrating T cells. TCRdb ran MiXCR on the multiplex PCR reads and lists one entry per CDR3 protein. The table shows more than 300,000 distinct CDR3 sequences, with 41% occurring only once. The sample consisted of glioma tissue, nonneoplastic brain tissue, or PBMCs (not recorded which). Receptors originate from a human donor with low-grade glioma or glioblastoma, undergoing nonglioma brain surgery, or in good health (not recorded which). Each CDR3 is given with its conserved first and last residue. Fields, in order: J gene, V gene, CDR3 protein.

TRBJ2-2	TRBV27	CATAGQPTGELFF
TRBJ2-7	TRBV27	CASSFTGGQTLTYEQYF
TRBJ1-1	TRBV6-5	CASSYHGRGAFF
TRBJ2-7	TRBV6-2/TRBV6-3	CAYLRTVSYEQYF
TRBJ2-1	TRBV4-3	CASSQERVPYNEQFF
TRBJ2-3	TRBV28	CASSQNPRESTDTQYF
TRBJ1-3	TRBV15	CATSREQKITGNTIYF
TRBJ2-1	TRBV7-2	CASSKGRGLPDEQFF
TRBJ2-7	TRBV6-1	CASSPFGGGFEQYF
TRBJ2-1	TRBV28	CASRPGTSEYNEQFF
TRBJ2-1	TRBV7-6	CASSLGSPNEQFF
TRBJ2-7	TRBV20-1	CSARASLGRGSSYEQYF
TRBJ2-7	TRBV7-9	CASSKDRGYEHYF
TRBJ1-1	TRBV6-4	CASSEGGRGEAFF
TRBJ2-6	TRBV6-1	CASSLDITGANVLTF
TRBJ1-5	TRBV12-3/TRBV12-4	CASSLRQGFNQPQHF
TRBJ2-7	TRBV7-9	CASRAGTGSYEQYF
TRBJ1-6	TRBV12-5	CASGLGSRPGHRAGNSPLHF
TRBJ2-1	TRBV7-2	CASSRERGPYNEQFF
TRBJ2-7	TRBV6-1	CASKGSQGGRNYEQYF
TRBJ2-7	TRBV7-2	CASSLATGQPVEQYF
TRBJ2-7	TRBV28	CTSSFLVAGTYEQYF
TRBJ2-7	TRBV6-1	CASSEDRVGSYEQYF
TRBJ2-6	TRBV28	CASSSPITGANVLTF
TRBJ1-2	TRBV28	CASRYRESFYNYTF
TRBJ2-5	TRBV5-4	CASSLEQGAETQYF
TRBJ2-3	TRBV5-1	CASSSGQAGTDTQYF
TRBJ1-4	TRBV2	CASSYDDGKLFF
TRBJ2-1	TRBV6-5	CASARTRSYDEQFF
TRBJ2-1	TRBV4-2	CASSQDWLAGAYNEQFF
TRBJ2-1	TRBV20-1	CSAPRASGGITLEQFF
TRBJ2-5	TRBV19	CASSTSGAHNEQYF
TRBJ2-1	TRBV20-1	CSAPSSEALGNEQFF
TRBJ2-1	TRBV27	CASRQGGASIF
TRBJ2-7	TRBV29-1	CSVTIRGWGYEQYF
TRBJ2-7	TRBV20-1	CSARSEGVEQYF
TRBJ2-1	TRBV7-6	CASRPGLGRPLENEQFF
TRBJ2-5	TRBV5-1	CASSLGTIQETQYF
TRBJ2-1	TRBV29-1	CSVGEFGTNNEQFF
TRBJ2-2	TRBV10-3	CAISRLWDTNTGELFF